The 27 T cell receptor beta chains reported below all come from one sample, sequenced in a study of tumor-infiltrating lymphocytes in primary liver carcinoma. Scientists recovered RNA and DNA together from roughly 20-30 mg of unsorted bulk tissue. Priming with a constant-region primer yielded TCR beta cDNA from roughly 490 ng total RNA. Modified slightly, ARM-PCR produced TCR beta libraries over three nested multiplex PCR rounds. TRBV1-TRBV30 forward primers paired with a C-beta reverse primer drove the first two PCR rounds, about 11 cycles each. In TCRdb, the multiplex PCR reads were re-called with MiXCR into one record per CDR3 protein. The data hold some 22,000 distinct CDR3 sequences, with more than 70% observed a single time. The sample taken for sequencing was liver tumor tissue from sampling region 5. Subset given: tumor region T5, tumor centre. Receptor source: a woman younger than 45 with primary liver carcinoma and hepatitis B virus infection.

As to this clonotype: At one boundary the junction diverges from the germline segment, which might be a read error. The gene calls are TRBV6-1 and TRBJ2-7, with D perhaps matching TRBD1 or TRBD2 (5 bases each). CDR3 size: 14 residues. Germline V lookup: CDR1 MNHNS, CDR2 SASEGT. The CDR3 DNA follows: TGTGCCAGCAGTAAAGCTTTCGAGGGGTACAAGCAGTACTTC. As protein: CASSKAFEGYKQYF.

As regards this clonotype: In this CDR3 the conserved last residue, phenylalanine or tryptophan, is missing, so a read error is likely. This chain joins TRBV14 and TRBJ1-1; a weak D match, TRBD1 (5 bases). The CDR3 totals 14 residues. V dropped 4 bases and J dropped 1 base, with 10 bases sitting between them. The germline V gene encodes CDR1 SGHDN and CDR2 FVKESK. The CDR3 region is CASSPPGTNTEAFL. CDR3 bases: TGTGCCAGCAGCCCCCCGGGGACGAACACTGAAGCTTTCTTA.

This clonotype has a single count. The J gene is TRBJ2-1, the V gene TRBV10-3; D gene ambiguous. The CDR3 length is 13 residues. Germline V gene lookup returns CDR1 ENHRY and CDR2 SYGVKD. With 5 bases removed from V and 8 bases from J, the gap between germline ends came to 13 bases. In DNA, the CDR3 is TGTGCCATCAGTCCCACGGCCCGGGATGAGCAGTTCTTC. It specifies CAISPTARDEQFF.

This clonotype was found a few times. This CDR3 fails to terminate in the conserved phenylalanine or tryptophan, so it likely reflects a read error. The V and J genes are TRBV11-2 and TRBJ2-1, with D perhaps assigned TRBD1 or TRBD2 (7 bases each). The CDR3 runs to 21 residues. Germline CDR1 reads SGHAT; CDR2 reads FQNNGV. The DNA for the CDR3 is TGTGCCAGCAGCTTAGAACAGGAGGCGAGGCGGGAGAGGGGGCACTACGATGAGCAGTTCGTC. This codes for CASSLEQEARRERGHYDEQFV.

Of note for this clonotype: This likely comes from a read error, as the CDR3 has no conserved phenylalanine or tryptophan at its end. The CDR3 spells CDSSSPGTANRMNTEAFL. The CDR3 DNA is TGTGACAGCAGTTCCCCCGGGACCGCGAACCGTATGAACACTGAAGCTTTCTTA. The chain has TRBV28 and TRBJ1-1, with a weak D call TRBD1 (5 bases). The CDR3 sequence is 18 residues long. The germline V gene has CDR1 MDHEN and CDR2 SYDVKM.

About this clonotype itself: A read error may account for a junction end that differs from germline. The chain couples TRBV10-3 to TRBJ2-1; D may be TRBD2 (5 bases). The germline gives CDR1 ENHRY, CDR2 SYGVKD. This CDR3 is built from 16 residues. For the CDR3, the DNA is TGTGCCATCAGTGAGTCGGCAGTGGGAGCCTACAATGCGCAGCTCTTC. It codes for CAISESAVGAYNAQLF.

In regard to this clonotype: The junction shows a germline mismatch at one end, possibly a read error. V gene TRBV25-1 combines with J gene TRBJ1-1, with a possible D match to TRBD1 (5 bases). CDR1 is MGHDK, CDR2 SYGVNS, per germline. The CDR3 runs 14 residues. Here the CDR3 reads CAGSEYIMGRRAFF. The CDR3 nucleotides read TGTGCCGGCAGTGAATATATTATGGGGCGGCGAGCTTTCTTT.

The chain combines TRBV29-1 with TRBJ2-5; 7 bases agree with TRBD1. The CDR3 consists of 13 residues. The germline CDR1 and CDR2 sequences are SQVTM and ANQGSEA. The CDR3 reads CNVTGTAQWTQYF. For the CDR3, the DNA is TGCAACGTGACCGGGACAGCCCAATGGACCCAGTACTTC.

A word on this clonotype: A read error may produce the germline difference seen at one junction end. The gene calls are TRBV6-5 and TRBJ2-7, with 7 bases that match TRBD2. The V gene's germline CDR1 is MNHEY and CDR2 SVGAGI. This CDR3 comprises 16 residues. The CDR3 here is CDSYSLVAGQGYEQYF. CDR3 nucleotide sequence: TGTGACAGCTATTCCCTGGTAGCGGGTCAGGGCTACGAGCAATACTTC.

Comments on this clonotype: One end of the junction does not line up with germline, which may come from a read error. The chain combines TRBV6-5 with TRBJ1-6, with D maybe TRBD1 (5 bases). Germline CDR1 is MNHEY and CDR2 is SVGAGI. The CDR3 contains 15 residues. The CDR3 DNA is TGTGCTAGCAGGGAAAGGAGTGCCCTCCTTTTACCCCTCCACTTT. This sequence encodes CASRERSALLLPLHF.

Comment on this clonotype: The CDR3 does not close with the conserved phenylalanine or tryptophan, likely indicating a read error. The DNA is left out, because the CDR3 cannot be placed on it with certainty; the CDR3 is given as TCRdb lists it. The chain combines TRBV11-3 with TRBJ2-3; the DNA was not compared with TRBD1, the D call given in the table. The CDR3 comprises 16 residues, both ends counted. The germline V gene encodes CDR1 SGHNT and CDR2 YENEEA. The CDR3 protein is CAGSSGSGRGTDTQYY.

This clonotype was counted a single time. The gene calls are TRBV28 and TRBJ2-1, with D tentatively TRBD2 (5 bases). Looked up from germline, CDR1 is MDHEN and CDR2 is SYDVKM. The CDR3 contains 16 residues. Trimming took 5 bases from V and 2 from J, leaving 16 bases between them. The CDR3 reads CASSPMSGPPYNEQFF. CDR3 coding DNA: TGTGCCAGCAGTCCCATGAGCGGACCACCCTACAATGAGCAGTTCTTC.

On this clonotype: A read error may account for a junction end that differs from germline. The gene calls are TRBV4-3 and TRBJ2-1; maybe TRBD2 (6 bases). The CDR3 totals 16 residues. The germline V gene encodes CDR1 LGHNA and CDR2 YSLEER. The CDR3 bases are TGCGCCAGCTGCCAAGATGCGGGAAGCTCCTACGATGAGCGGTTCTTC. It codes for CASCQDAGSSYDERFF.

This clonotype is medium-sized within its sample. The V call is TRBV12-3 or TRBV12-4, the J call TRBJ2-2; D is perhaps TRBD1 (5 bases). The CDR3 consists of 16 residues. Trimming shortened V by 7 bases and J by 3 bases, and 18 bases separated the two germline ends. As DNA, the CDR3 is TGTGCCAGCACTCCCCGAGGTGGGGCCGACACCGGGGAGCTGTTTTTT. As protein: CASTPRGGADTGELFF.

CDR3 in amino acids: CASSRNTSGASQYF. The CDR3 region has the DNA TGTGCCAGCAGCCGTAACACTAGCGGGGCGTCCCAGTACTTC. V gene TRBV11-2 combines with J gene TRBJ2-5; 10 positions agree with TRBD2. This CDR3 has 14 amino acids. The germline V gene encodes CDR1 SGHAT and CDR2 FQNNGV. J was trimmed by 9 bases and V by 5 bases; bases with no gene match: 9. Full variable domain (outside the CDR3, taken from reference TRBV11-2 and TRBJ2-5): EAGVAQSPRYKIIEKRQSVAFWCNPISGHATLYWYQQILGQGPKLLIQFQNNGVVDDSQLPKDRFSAERLKGVDSTLKIQPAKLEDSAVYLCASSRNTSGASQYFGPGTRLLVL.

Comments on this clonotype: Relative to the germline gene, one junction end is altered; a read error may explain this. The CDR3 nucleotides read TGCATCTGGAGTACGGGACTAGCCGCCGGTGAGCAGTTCTTC. This gives the protein CIWSTGLAAGEQFF. The gene calls are TRBV30 and TRBJ2-1; 9 positions agree with TRBD2. Per germline, CDR1 GTSNPN and CDR2 SVGIG (reference sequence). The CDR3 totals 14 residues.

This chain connects TRBV4-1 to TRBJ2-3; D remains ambiguous. V was trimmed by 2 bases and J by 4 bases, leaving 22 bases between them. Germline lookup yields CDR1 MGHRA and CDR2 YSYEKL. This CDR3 is built from 18 residues. The CDR3 sequence: CASSQLGMVAENSDTQYF. The CDR3 DNA is TGCGCCAGCAGCCAACTAGGTATGGTAGCTGAAAACTCAGATACGCAGTATTTT.

Details on this clonotype: One end of the junction does not line up with germline, which may come from a read error. The V gene is TRBV10-2, the J gene TRBJ2-5; D remains ambiguous. In germline, CDR1 is WSHSY, CDR2 SAAADI. This CDR3 is 13 amino acids long. The CDR3 nucleotides read TGCGCCAGTAGTGAGGCAAGGTCGGAGACCCAGTACTTC. It encodes CASSEARSETQYF.

Worth noting for this clonotype: In this CDR3 the conserved last residue, phenylalanine or tryptophan, is missing, so a read error is likely. The chain is built from TRBV7-9 and TRBJ2-3; the match to TRBD2 covers 11 bases. The germline V gene has CDR1 SEHNR and CDR2 FQNEAQ (reference sequence). This CDR3 comprises 16 residues. The CDR3 DNA reads as TGTTCCAGCAGCCTATTACTAGCGGGAGCTACAGATACGCAGTATATT. Translation gives CSSSLLLAGATDTQYI.

On this clonotype: At one end the junction does not follow the germline gene, possibly because of a read error. The CDR3 is CAISIGTTLNTEAFF. CDR3 DNA sequence: TGTGCCATCAGCATCGGGACAACGTTGAACACTGAGGCTTTCTTT. The chain joins TRBV10-3 to TRBJ1-1, with D possibly being TRBD1 (6 bases). The CDR3 totals 15 residues. Germline CDR1 reads ENHRY; CDR2 reads SYGVKD.

In regard to this clonotype: Its ends do not fully match the called genes, so a read error is possible. The rearrangement joins TRBV6-1 to TRBJ2-2; D assignment may be TRBD1 or TRBD2 (6 bases each). CDR1 and CDR2 from the germline V gene are MNHNS and SASEGT. The CDR3 extends over 19 amino acids. DNA for the CDR3: TGTGCCAGGAGTGAAACCCTTCCCGGGGGCGCCGAGAACACAGGGGAGCTGTTTTTT. It yields the protein CARSETLPGGAENTGELFF.

Regarding this clonotype: At one end, the junction sequence differs from germline, possibly due to a read error. The chain is built from TRBV4-3 and TRBJ2-2, with 13 bases fitting TRBD2. The CDR3 sequence is 19 residues long. CDR1 is LGHNA, CDR2 YSLEER, per germline. The CDR3 nucleotides read TGCGCCAGCAGCCTACTAGCGGGAGGGCCTCGTTCGAACACCGGGGACCTGTTTTTT. Protein sequence: CASSLLAGGPRSNTGDLFF.

The chain couples TRBV11-3 to TRBJ2-1; either TRBD1 or TRBD2 may supply D (7 bases each). Germline values: CDR1 SGHNT, CDR2 YENEEA. The CDR3 spans 15 residues. Trimming took off 9 bases at V and 9 bases at J, with 24 bases between the two ends. CDR3 loop: CASSRLAGGGCEQFF. The CDR3 DNA reads TGTGCCAGTAGCCGACTAGCAGGGGGGGGGTGTGAGCAGTTCTTC.

Concerning this clonotype itself: An end of the junction differs from the germline gene, which may be a read error. The genes are TRBV4-2 and TRBJ2-7; TRBD1 might be the D (5 bases). Germline assignment: CDR1 LGHNA and CDR2 YNFKEQ. The CDR3 consists of 15 residues. DNA for the CDR3: TGTGCCTGCAGGCCCCTTTGGGGCTCATCCTACGAGCAGTACTTC. Encoded protein: CACRPLWGSSYEQYF.

Concerning this clonotype: The junction differs from germline at one of its ends, possibly a read error. The gene calls are TRBV12-3 or TRBV12-4 and TRBJ2-2, with D possibly TRBD2 on 6 matching bases. CDR3 length equals 15 residues. CDR3 protein: CASSPPVAVTGEPFF. The CDR3 bases are TGTGCTAGCAGCCCCCCTGTAGCGGTCACCGGGGAGCCATTTTTT.

To note about this clonotype: The junction departs from the called germline gene at one end, perhaps through a read error. V gene TRBV6-2 or TRBV6-3 combines with J gene TRBJ1-1; 7 bases match TRBD1. Germline CDR1 and CDR2: MNHEY and SVGEGT. This CDR3 has 15 amino acids. The CDR3 DNA follows: TGCGCCAGCAGGATCACTTACAGGGGATACACTGAAGCTTTCTTT. Its protein product is CASRITYRGYTEAFF.

The chain uses TRBV4-1 and TRBJ1-1; D gene ambiguous. The V end was cut by 1 base, the J end by 8 bases, with 20 bases between. Germline CDR1 is MGHRA and CDR2 is YSYEKL. The CDR3 contains 16 residues. The CDR3 region has the DNA TGCGCCAGCAGCCAAGTTCTCGACTGGGAGCGAACCGAAGCTTTCTTT. This gives the protein CASSQVLDWERTEAFF.